This record covers a single T cell receptor beta chain. Its antigen is currently unknown. The donors were part of the validation cohort, which consisted of approximately 110 subjects and was separate from the first cohort of about 650 subjects. Clones were read by immunoSEQ multiplex PCR, and TCRdb kept only the in-frame ones, dropping some. Found here are 200,000 to 250,000 clones, around nine tenths of them singletons; the top ten hold about 2%. These data come from a study of cytomegalovirus exposure and HLA in healthy donors. Findings of the study overall: Associated with cytomegalovirus, according to the listing, were 170 or so TCR beta chains. According to reports, the classifier identified cytomegalovirus status with high specificity and sensitivity.

Germline V gene lookup returns CDR1 SGHRS and CDR2 YFSETQ. The germline V and J ends were trimmed by 3 bases and 2 bases, with 5 bases remaining between them. The CDR3 length is 12 residues. The chain is built from TRBV5-1 and TRBJ1-2; unclear D gene. This TCR came from a woman aged 18-35 years in good health and CMV-seropositive. The specimen was PBMCs. The CDR3, as DNA: TGCGCCAGCAGCTCTAACAACTATGGCTACACCTTC. This sequence encodes CASSSNNYGYTF.